The text below deals with one T cell receptor (beta chain). The antigen remains undetermined. The data were obtained in a study of shared clonotypes between healthy human individuals. Broader study findings: In general, naive subsets displayed greater estimated richness than memory subsets did.

V was trimmed by 3 bases and J by 0 bases, leaving 5 bases between them. Per the germline V gene, CDR1 is LNHDA and CDR2 is SQIVND (reference sequence). The CDR3 loop spans 14 amino acids. Naive CD8 cells were CD45RO-negative, positively selected for CCR7, excluding terminally differentiated effector memory CD45RA+ cells. When replicate PCRs were run on sorted subsets, they used 200 to 250 ng DNA, about 30,000 T cell genomes. The data were produced by immunoSEQ multiplex PCR, yet TCRdb's version contains in-frame clones alone and is incomplete. This table has around 700,000 clones, around 92% appearing once.

Material: naive CD8+ T cells sorted from blood. The source is a man under 40 in good health. The V and J genes are TRBV19 and TRBJ1-4, with a tentative D call TRBD1 (5 bases). CDR3 protein: CASSMGATNEKLFF. The CDR3 coding sequence is TGTGCCAGTAGTATGGGGGCAACTAATGAAAAACTGTTTTTT.